These 26 T cell receptor beta chains were sequenced from one sample in a study of blood T cell repertoires in COVID-19. Here immunoSEQ multiplex PCR was the method, and the copy in TCRdb shows in-frame clones only, minus some. Of about 74,000 clones in the sample, approximately 78% were seen once. The specimen was peripheral blood. These receptors were collected from a human donor in a cohort sampled during active COVID-19.

This rearrangement joins TRBV5-1 to TRBJ2-1; TRBD2 agrees at 10 bases. This CDR3 is built from 15 residues. Germline lookup yields CDR1 SGHRS and CDR2 YFSETQ. The ends lost 4 bases at V and 3 bases at J; junction bases unmatched: 4. The CDR3, as DNA: TGCGCCAGCAGCATCCTAGCGGGAGACTACAATGAGCAGTTCTTC. Translated: CASSILAGDYNEQFF.

This clone was counted a few times. The V and J genes are TRBV29-1 and TRBJ1-2; D is perhaps TRBD1 (6 bases). CDR1 and CDR2 (germline): SQVTM, ANQGSEA. CDR3 length equals 12 residues. V was pared by 4 bases and J by 4 bases, with 10 bases between. The CDR3 DNA reads TGCAGCGTTGTCAGGGGTGTCTATGGCTACACCTTC. Amino acids: CSVVRGVYGYTF. Based on the CDR3 plus reference TRBV29-1 and TRBJ1-2, the full variable domain is SAVISQKPSRDICQRGTSLTIQCQVDSQVTMMFWYRQQPGQSLTLIATANQGSEATYESGFVIDKFPISRPNLTFSTLTVSNMSPEDSSIYLCSVVRGVYGYTFGSGTRLTVV.

This chain joins TRBV5-1 and TRBJ2-7, with TRBD1 matching over 7 bases. With V trimmed by 2 bases and J by 4 bases, 6 bases remained unmatched. The CDR3 is made up of 14 amino acids. Germline CDR1 reads SGHRS; CDR2 reads YFSETQ. The CDR3 nucleotides are TGCGCCAGCAGCTTCTTGACAGGGAAGTACGAGCAGTACTTC. It codes for CASSFLTGKYEQYF.

The chain is built from TRBV11-1 and TRBJ2-1; 7 bases are shared with TRBD1. Trimming took 1 base from V and 6 from J; bases not matched to a gene: 9. This CDR3 contains 16 residues. Germline CDR1 is SGHAT and CDR2 is FQDESV (reference sequence). CDR3 protein: CASSLVGQGTVNEQFF. The CDR3 DNA reads as TGTGCCAGCAGCTTAGTAGGGCAGGGGACAGTCAATGAGCAGTTCTTC.

This sequence joins TRBV19 and TRBJ2-7, with TRBD2 identical over 7 bases. The CDR3 has 15 amino acids. Germline V gene data show CDR1 as LNHDA and CDR2 as SQIVND (reference sequence). V lost 5 bases, J lost 2 bases, and 9 bases stayed unmatched. The CDR3 sequence is CASSQYERGPYEQYF. The CDR3 DNA follows: TGTGCCAGTAGTCAATACGAGCGGGGCCCCTACGAGCAGTACTTC.

The CDR3 DNA follows: TGTGCCAGCAGCGCGAGACAGGGGGCGTCCGGCTATGGCTACACCTTC. As protein: CASSARQGASGYGYTF. This chain uses TRBV7-2 with TRBJ1-2; the match to TRBD1 covers 10 bases. The junction had 10 bases not matched to a gene; V was cut back by 5 bases and J by 4 bases. This CDR3 comprises 16 residues. Germline CDR1 is SGHTA and CDR2 is FQGNSA. Full variable domain (outside the CDR3, taken from reference TRBV7-2 and TRBJ1-2): GAGVSQSPSNKVTEKGKDVELRCDPISGHTALYWYRQSLGQGLEFLIYFQGNSAPDKSGLPSDRFSAERTGGSVSTLTIQRTQQEDSAVYLCASSARQGASGYGYTFGSGTRLTVV.

V and J are TRBV7-3 and TRBJ2-7; 8 nucleotides match TRBD1. Trimming took 3 bases from V and 5 from J; bases not matched to a gene: 3. This CDR3 is 13 amino acids long. Germline V gives CDR1 SGHTA, CDR2 FQGTGA. Written as DNA, the CDR3 is TGTGCCAGCAGCTTCTCGGACAGGGACGAGCAGTACTTC. It translates to CASSFSDRDEQYF. Looking up the rest from reference TRBV7-3 and TRBJ2-7 gives the full variable domain: GAGVSQTPSNKVTEKGKYVELRCDPISGHTALYWYRQSLGQGPEFLIYFQGTGAADDSGLPNDRFFAVRPEGSVSTLKIQRTERGDSAVYLCASSFSDRDEQYFGPGTRLTVT.

CDR3 amino acids: CASSIKPGAYNEQFF. In DNA form, the CDR3 reads TGTGCCAGTAGTATAAAGCCCGGAGCCTACAATGAGCAGTTCTTC. V is TRBV19 and J is TRBJ2-1; D gene ambiguous. This CDR3 has 15 residues. V was pared by 2 bases and J by 2 bases, with 10 bases between. CDR1 is LNHDA, CDR2 SQIVND, per germline (reference sequence).

This chain links TRBV28 with TRBJ1-6; 7 nucleotides agree with TRBD1. Germline trimming cut 5 bases from V and 6 bases from J; bases unmatched to any gene: 7. The CDR3 is made up of 15 amino acids. Germline V gives CDR1 MDHEN, CDR2 SYDVKM. The CDR3 DNA reads as TGTGCCAGCAGTATGCGACAGGGTGGTAATTCACCCCTCCACTTT. Translating gives CASSMRQGGNSPLHF.

This clone was detected only a few times. The genes are TRBV25-1 and TRBJ1-5, with a tentative D call TRBD1 (5 bases). The CDR3 consists of 15 residues. Germline CDR1 reads MGHDK; CDR2 reads SYGVNS. The V end was cut by 7 bases, the J end by 0 bases, with 13 bases between. The CDR3 reads CASTPGGCSNQPQHF. DNA of the CDR3: TGTGCCAGCACCCCGGGGGGGTGTAGCAATCAGCCCCAGCATTTT. Combining the CDR3 with reference TRBV25-1 and TRBJ1-5 gives the whole variable domain EADIYQTPRYLVIGTGKKITLECSQTMGHDKMYWYQQDPGMELHLIHYSYGVNSTEKGDLSSESTVSRIRTEHFPLTLESARPSHTSQYLCASTPGGCSNQPQHFGDGTRLSIL.

This clone has a single count. The chain couples TRBV11-2 to TRBJ2-1; 7 bases line up with TRBD1. CDR3 length: 16 residues. Germline V gene lookup returns CDR1 SGHAT and CDR2 FQNNGV. J gave up 7 bases and V 5 bases, and 14 bases lay outside the gene matches. CDR3 DNA: TGTGCCAGCAGCCCCCCGGGGACAGTCTTTAAGAATGAGCAGTTCTTC. This encodes CASSPPGTVFKNEQFF.

The rearrangement uses TRBV19 and TRBJ1-2; D is unclear. Per the germline V gene, CDR1 is LNHDA and CDR2 is SQIVND (reference sequence). The CDR3 consists of 16 residues. V shed 4 bases and J shed 4 bases, with 19 bases lying between them. The CDR3 protein is CASSTRREAEGYGYTF. For the CDR3, the DNA is TGTGCCAGTAGTACCCGCCGGGAGGCTGAGGGCTATGGCTACACCTTC.

The genes are TRBV27 and TRBJ1-6; the match to TRBD1 covers 10 bases. The germline V gene has CDR1 MNHEY and CDR2 SMNVEV (reference sequence). V was clipped by 4 bases and J by 10 bases; unmatched bases: 7. The CDR3 covers 15 residues. This CDR3 reads CASSSGTGVRSPLHF. CDR3 bases: TGTGCCAGCAGTTCCGGGACAGGGGTACGGTCACCCCTCCACTTT.

The rearrangement links TRBV5-1 to TRBJ1-1, with a possible D match to TRBD1 (5 bases). The CDR3 spans 15 residues. V gave up 3 bases and J gave up 1 base, with 13 bases separating them. Germline CDR1 is SGHRS and CDR2 is YFSETQ. CDR3 coding DNA: TGCGCCAGCAGCTACGGACACCCTTCGAACACTGAAGCTTTCTTT. The encoded protein is CASSYGHPSNTEAFF.

At least ten counts were recorded for this clone. The V call is TRBV30, the J call TRBJ2-7; D perhaps matches TRBD1 (5 bases). Germline V CDR1 and CDR2: GTSNPN, SVGIG (reference sequence). Trimming left V 3 bases short and J 3 bases short, with 18 bases between. The CDR3 runs 15 residues. In nucleotides, the CDR3 is TGTGCCTGGAGAACGAAATCAGGGCCGGGCTACGAGCAGTACTTC. Translation: CAWRTKSGPGYEQYF.

The chain joins TRBV6-6 to TRBJ1-3; D is ambiguous. This CDR3 spans 15 amino acids. Germline CDR1 is MNHNY and CDR2 is SVGAGI (reference sequence). V dropped 4 bases and J dropped 1 base, with 11 bases sitting between them. The chain's CDR3 is CASSSPQVSGNTIYF. In DNA, the CDR3 is TGTGCCAGCAGTTCCCCCCAGGTATCTGGAAACACCATATATTTT.

The V and J genes are TRBV4-3 and TRBJ2-1; tentative D call: TRBD1 (6 bases). The V end lost 6 bases, the J end lost 3 bases, and 15 bases lay between the germline ends. Germline values: CDR1 LGHNA, CDR2 YSLEER. The CDR3 totals 15 residues. The CDR3 loop reads CASSLTGTSYNEQFF. The CDR3 DNA reads as TGCGCCAGCAGTCTTACCGGGACAAGCTACAATGAGCAGTTCTTC.

The rearrangement joins TRBV27 to TRBJ1-2, with 8 bases fitting TRBD1. The germline V gene has CDR1 MNHEY and CDR2 SMNVEV (reference sequence). The ends lost 4 bases at V and 5 bases at J; junction bases unmatched: 12. The CDR3 spans 16 residues. The CDR3 sequence is CASSSPSGGRGYGYTF. CDR3 bases: TGTGCCAGCAGTTCCCCTTCAGGGGGCAGGGGATATGGCTACACCTTC.

This chain uses TRBV4-3 with TRBJ1-1, with 9 bases aligning to TRBD1. The CDR3 sequence is 15 residues long. The junction had 8 bases not matched to a gene; V was cut back by 4 bases and J by 5 bases. Germline V gene data show CDR1 as LGHNA and CDR2 as YSLEER. CDR3 nucleotide sequence: TGCGCCAGCAGCCCGTCACAGGGGGCGAGGACTGAAGCTTTCTTT. This translates into CASSPSQGARTEAFF.

The chain combines TRBV9 with TRBJ1-5; TRBD1 agrees at 7 bases. With 3 bases clipped from V and 3 bases from J, the junction kept 6 bases outside the gene matches. This CDR3 region has 15 residues. Per germline, CDR1 SGDLS and CDR2 YYNGEE. CDR3 amino acids: CASSAGDRDNQPQHF. For the CDR3, the DNA is TGTGCCAGCAGCGCCGGAGACAGGGACAATCAGCCCCAGCATTTT. Together with reference TRBV9 and TRBJ1-5, the CDR3 gives the full variable domain: DSGVTQTPKHLITATGQRVTLRCSPRSGDLSVYWYQQSLDQGLQFLIQYYNGEERAKGNILERFSAQQFPDLHSELNLSSLELGDSALYFCASSAGDRDNQPQHFGDGTRLSIL.

This clone came up a few times. V and J are TRBV29-1 and TRBJ1-5; 8 bases are shared with TRBD1. Germline assignment: CDR1 SQVTM and CDR2 ANQGSEA. This CDR3 is built from 13 residues. The J segment lost 6 bases and the V segment lost 7 bases, leaving 8 bases of the junction unmatched. The chain's CDR3 is CSAWTGLGQPQHF. CDR3 nucleotides: TGCAGCGCCTGGACAGGGTTGGGTCAGCCCCAGCATTTT.

The gene calls are TRBV4-1 and TRBJ2-7; D may be TRBD2 (5 bases). Trimming shortened V by 2 bases and J by 0 bases, and 23 bases separated the two germline ends. Per germline, CDR1 MGHRA and CDR2 YSYEKL. This CDR3 is 19 amino acids long. DNA of the CDR3: TGCGCCAGCAGCCAACGTTTCTTAGAGGGAGACACTAGCTCCTACGAGCAGTACTTC. Protein: CASSQRFLEGDTSSYEQYF.

V and J are TRBV5-1 and TRBJ2-1; maybe TRBD1 (5 bases). V dropped 3 bases and J dropped 7 bases, with 5 bases sitting between them. This CDR3 has 11 residues. Germline CDR1 SGHRS, CDR2 YFSETQ. In nucleotides, the CDR3 is TGCGCCAGCAGCTCAGGGAATGAGCAGTTCTTC. It specifies CASSSGNEQFF.

In nucleotides, the CDR3 is TGTGCCACCAGTGATGGACAGGGGCGAGCTTTCTTT. This sequence encodes CATSDGQGRAFF. The chain is built from TRBV24-1 and TRBJ1-1, with 9 bases matching TRBD1. CDR3 length: 12 amino acids. Per the germline V gene, CDR1 is KGHDR and CDR2 is SFDVKD. Unmatched junction bases numbered 2, after V lost 3 bases and J lost 10 bases.

This clone was detected a few times. The V gene is TRBV10-2, the J gene TRBJ1-6; D gene ambiguous. The germline V gene encodes CDR1 WSHSY and CDR2 SAAADI. Trimming shortened V by 0 bases and J by 13 bases, and 16 bases separated the two germline ends. This CDR3 is built from 15 residues. CDR3 sequence: CASSESIGDTWPLHF. DNA of the CDR3: TGCGCCAGCAGTGAGTCGATCGGAGATACCTGGCCCCTCCACTTT.

This chain connects TRBV11-3 to TRBJ1-1; D might be TRBD1 (6 bases). The CDR3 sequence is 13 residues long. The germline gives CDR1 SGHNT, CDR2 YENEEA. The ends were cut back, 6 bases at V and 11 bases at J, with 19 bases in the middle. The CDR3 nucleotides read TGTGCCAGCAGTCAAAGCCGAACAGGGTTTGCTTTCTTT. Residues: CASSQSRTGFAFF.